The 16 T cell receptor beta chains below come from one sample, sequenced in a study of cytomegalovirus exposure and HLA in healthy donors. 13 Jbeta primers and 60 Vbeta primers were used for the PCR. TCRdb keeps only in-frame clones here, not all; method: immunoSEQ multiplex PCR. The sample has approximately 120,000 clones, around 85% seen once. Specimen: PBMCs. Receptors were obtained from a woman under 40 in good health and CMV-seropositive.

This clone was found a few times. The chain carries TRBV20-1 and TRBJ1-4; TRBD1 might be the D (6 bases). Germline V lookup: CDR1 DFQATT, CDR2 SNEGSKA (reference sequence). The CDR3 totals 11 residues. V lost 4 bases and J lost 7, with 7 bases in between. The CDR3 reads CSANRVEKLFF. The CDR3 DNA reads as TGCAGTGCTAACAGGGTTGAAAAACTGTTTTTT.

This sequence joins TRBV2 and TRBJ2-3; 7 nucleotides line up with TRBD1. Germline assignment: CDR1 SNHLY and CDR2 FYNNEI. This CDR3 spans 12 amino acids. V gave up 4 bases and J gave up 6 bases; unmatched junction bases: 1. DNA of the CDR3: TGTGCCAGCAGTGTACAGGGGGATACGCAGTATTTT. This encodes CASSVQGDTQYF.

This chain connects TRBV28 to TRBJ2-1; TRBD2 aligns across 8 bases. This CDR3 contains 15 residues. CDR1 is MDHEN, CDR2 SYDVKM, per germline. Trimming cost V 6 bases and J 3 bases; bases outside gene matches: 7. CDR3 sequence reads: CASRPRAGDYNEQFF. The DNA for the CDR3 is TGTGCCAGCAGGCCTCGAGCGGGGGACTACAATGAGCAGTTCTTC.

The rearrangement links TRBV9 to TRBJ2-5, with D uncertain. V dropped 2 bases and J dropped 1 base, with 6 bases sitting between them. This CDR3 has 13 residues. Per germline, CDR1 SGDLS and CDR2 YYNGEE. The CDR3 DNA reads TGTGCCAGCAGCGTTCTACCCCAAGAGACCCAGTACTTC. It codes for CASSVLPQETQYF.

This chain connects TRBV5-6 to TRBJ1-6; D is unresolved. V shed 1 base and J shed 10 bases, with 15 bases lying between them. CDR1 is SGHDT and CDR2 is YYEEEE in the germline V gene. CDR3 size: 15 residues. CDR3 nucleotide sequence: TGTGCCAGCAGCTTGCGGGGAAATGAAGGCTCACCCCTCCACTTT. It specifies CASSLRGNEGSPLHF.

The chain has TRBV5-1 and TRBJ2-3; tentative D call: TRBD1 (7 bases). V lost 0 bases to trimming and J lost 3 bases, with 11 bases between them. Germline CDR1 reads SGHRS; CDR2 reads YFSETQ. The CDR3 totals 15 residues. The CDR3 here is CASSLGRGDTDTQYF. The CDR3 DNA is TGCGCCAGCAGCTTGGGCAGGGGGGATACAGATACGCAGTATTTT.

This chain links TRBV7-6 with TRBJ2-7; 9 positions agree with TRBD1. The length of the CDR3 is 16 residues. Germline CDR1 reads SGHVS; CDR2 reads FNYEAQ. Trimming took 3 bases from V and 2 from J; bases not matched to a gene: 8. CDR3: CASSFHRTGEPYEQYF. DNA for the CDR3: TGTGCCAGCAGCTTCCACCGGACAGGGGAGCCCTACGAGCAGTACTTC.

The chain is built from TRBV18 and TRBJ1-4; 11 bases line up with TRBD1. The germline V gene encodes CDR1 KGHSH and CDR2 LQKENI. CDR3 size: 16 residues. V shed 0 bases, J shed 7 bases, and the junction held 4 bases outside the gene matches. CDR3 bases: TGTGCCAGCTCACCACCAGTAGGGACAGGGGGTGAAAAACTGTTTTTT. Its protein is CASSPPVGTGGEKLFF.

This chain links TRBV6-6 with TRBJ1-5, with 8 nucleotides matching TRBD1. J was trimmed by 6 bases and V by 6 bases; bases with no gene match: 1. The CDR3 is 12 residues long. Germline V gene sequence: CDR1 MNHNY, CDR2 SVGAGI (reference sequence). The CDR3 loop is CASRTGVQPQHF. CDR3 nucleotides: TGTGCCAGCAGGACAGGGGTTCAGCCCCAGCATTTT.

In this sample, this clone turned up a few times. The same CDR3 can be traced to other DNA sequences in this sample. V and J are TRBV2 and TRBJ2-5, with D possibly TRBD2 on 6 matching bases. V was cut by 6 bases and J by 5 bases, with 13 bases left in between. Germline CDR1 and CDR2: SNHLY and FYNNEI. CDR3 length equals 13 residues. The CDR3 DNA sequence: TGTGCCAGCAGCGCACGAGGAGGGGAGACCCAGTACTTC. Translated: CASSARGGETQYF.

This chain joins TRBV11-2 and TRBJ1-5; unclear D gene. Per germline, CDR1 SGHAT and CDR2 FQNNGV. The CDR3 consists of 14 residues. Deletions cut 1 base from V and 7 bases from J, with 11 bases between. The CDR3: CASSLGGPRQPQHF. CDR3 sequence (DNA): TGTGCCAGCAGCTTAGGAGGGCCACGGCAGCCCCAGCATTTT.

The V and J genes are TRBV11-2 and TRBJ1-1, with D hard to call. In germline, CDR1 is SGHAT, CDR2 FQNNGV. CDR3 length: 13 amino acids. V lost 1 base and J 1 base, leaving 4 bases between the germline ends. In DNA, the CDR3 is TGTGCCAGCAGCTTAGGGGCGAACACTGAAGCTTTCTTT. Translating gives CASSLGANTEAFF.

This chain links TRBV2 with TRBJ1-5, with D possibly TRBD1 on 6 matching bases. V lost 7 bases, J lost 3 bases, and 10 bases lay in between. This CDR3 comprises 13 residues. Germline CDR1 and CDR2: SNHLY and FYNNEI. The CDR3 region has the DNA TGTGCCAGCACCGGACAGTTCAATCAGCCCCAGCATTTT. This encodes CASTGQFNQPQHF. Drawing the rest from reference TRBV2 and TRBJ1-5, the complete variable domain is EPEVTQTPSHQVTQMGQEVILRCVPISNHLYFYWYRQILGQKVEFLVSFYNNEISEKSEIFDDQFSVERPDGSNFTLKIRSTKLEDSAMYFCASTGQFNQPQHFGDGTRLSIL.

V gene TRBV9 combines with J gene TRBJ2-7, with D tentatively TRBD2 (5 bases). Per germline, CDR1 SGDLS and CDR2 YYNGEE. The V end was cut by 0 bases, the J end by 0 bases, with 10 bases between. The CDR3 has 15 residues. CDR3 in amino acids: CASSVDGLSSYEQYF. CDR3 nucleotide sequence: TGTGCCAGCAGCGTAGACGGACTTAGCTCCTACGAGCAGTACTTC.

The gene calls are TRBV7-8 and TRBJ1-1, with D tentatively TRBD1 (5 bases). Looked up from germline, CDR1 is SGHVS and CDR2 is FQNEAQ. The CDR3 has 13 residues. V gave up 3 bases and J gave up 6 bases, with 11 bases separating them. CDR3 region: CASSFQGSPEAFF. The CDR3 DNA sequence: TGTGCCAGCAGCTTCCAGGGTTCCCCTGAAGCTTTCTTT. Filled out from reference TRBV7-8 and TRBJ1-1, the complete variable domain reads GAGVSQSPRYKVAKRGQDVALRCDPISGHVSLFWYQQALGQGPEFLTYFQNEAQLDKSGLPSDRFFAERPEGSVSTLKIQRTQQEDSAVYLCASSFQGSPEAFFGQGTRLTVV.

The J gene is TRBJ1-1, the V gene TRBV28; D unresolved. The V gene's germline CDR1 is MDHEN and CDR2 SYDVKM. V lost 7 bases and J lost 0, with 12 bases in between. This CDR3 is 14 amino acids long. The DNA of the CDR3 is TGTGCCAGCACCCCGGGGAGGGTGAACACTGAAGCTTTCTTT. Translating gives CASTPGRVNTEAFF.